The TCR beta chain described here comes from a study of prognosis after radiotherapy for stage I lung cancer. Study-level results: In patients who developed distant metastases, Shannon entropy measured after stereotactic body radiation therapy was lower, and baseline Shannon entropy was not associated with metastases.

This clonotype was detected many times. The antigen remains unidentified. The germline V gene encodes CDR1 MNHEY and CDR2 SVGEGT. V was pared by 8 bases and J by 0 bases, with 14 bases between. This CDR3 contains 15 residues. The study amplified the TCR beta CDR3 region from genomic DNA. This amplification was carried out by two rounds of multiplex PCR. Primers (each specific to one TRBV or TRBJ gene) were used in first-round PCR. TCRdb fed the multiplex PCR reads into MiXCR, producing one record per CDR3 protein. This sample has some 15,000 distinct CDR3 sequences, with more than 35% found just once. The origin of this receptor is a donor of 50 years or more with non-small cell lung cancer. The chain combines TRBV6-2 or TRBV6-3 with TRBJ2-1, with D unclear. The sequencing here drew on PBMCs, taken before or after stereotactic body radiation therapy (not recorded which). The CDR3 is CASSPGAYSYNEQFF. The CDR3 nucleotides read TGTGCCAGCTCCCCGGGCGCCTACTCCTACAATGAGCAGTTCTTC.